Shown below are 27 T cell receptor beta chains from a single sample sequenced in a study of PD-L1 blockade in urothelial cancer (dated by TCRdb to 2015 to 2018). The sample's time point label, in plain terms: pretreatment peripheral blood. Libraries were built with the immunoSEQ multiplex PCR assay. TCRdb took this table from immuneACCESS and kept in-frame rearrangements with V and J called. Such tables lack part of the clones; where checked against another copy, unresolved V genes explain under half of the gap, and the rest is unexplained. Within this sample are approximately 88,000 clones, with 84% of them counted one time only. About 2.1% of the sample lies in the top ten. The starting material was PBMCs, obtained around atezolizumab (anti-PD-L1) treatment. These receptors were obtained from a man between 60 and 75 years old with urothelial cancer.

This chain joins TRBV7-2 and TRBJ2-5; D is possibly TRBD2 (5 bases). The V end lost 5 bases, the J end lost 1 base, and 23 bases lay between the germline ends. CDR1 SGHTA and CDR2 FQGNSA come from the germline V gene. The CDR3 runs 18 residues. Written as DNA, the CDR3 is TGTGCCAGCAGCCCTCCCGAAAGGGTCCTCCGGGGCCAAGAGACCCAGTACTTC. Protein sequence: CASSPPERVLRGQETQYF.

V usage is TRBV7-3 and J usage is TRBJ2-1; TRBD2 is a possible D gene (6 bases). The V and J ends lost 2 bases and 5 bases respectively, with 13 bases between them. The CDR3 spans 15 residues. In germline, CDR1 is SGHTA, CDR2 FQGTGA. The CDR3 sequence is CASSLVRGSHNEQFF. CDR3 nucleotides: TGTGCCAGCAGCTTAGTTCGGGGGTCACACAATGAGCAGTTCTTC.

The chain has TRBV5-8 and TRBJ2-5; the match to TRBD2 covers 13 bases. Germline loops: CDR1 SGHTS, CDR2 YDEGEE. J was trimmed by 3 bases and V by 2 bases; bases with no gene match: 7. The CDR3 runs to 17 residues. CDR3 DNA sequence: TGTGCCAGCAGCTTTGTGGGGACTAGCGGGGAGAAAGAGACCCAGTACTTC. Encoded protein: CASSFVGTSGEKETQYF.

This chain connects TRBV5-1 to TRBJ2-3, with a possible D match to TRBD2 (7 bases). Germline V gene data show CDR1 as SGHRS and CDR2 as YFSETQ. V lost 0 bases and J 4 bases, leaving 12 bases between the germline ends. CDR3 size: 15 residues. This CDR3 reads CASSLAGGRADTQYF. The CDR3 DNA follows: TGCGCCAGCAGCTTGGCGGGGGGCCGCGCAGATACGCAGTATTTT.

The rearrangement links TRBV30 to TRBJ2-1; D possibly corresponds to TRBD2 (5 bases). The CDR3 extends over 14 amino acids. The V and J ends lost 0 bases and 7 bases respectively, with 13 bases between them. Germline V lookup: CDR1 GTSNPN, CDR2 SVGIG (reference sequence). The chain's CDR3 is CAWSVNFRGNEQFF. The CDR3 DNA reads TGTGCCTGGAGTGTTAACTTCCGAGGGAATGAGCAGTTCTTC.

This clone was observed a handful of times. The chain joins TRBV9 to TRBJ1-5, with 12 bases that match TRBD1. The V gene's germline CDR1 is SGDLS and CDR2 YYNGEE. With 2 bases clipped from V and 9 bases from J, the junction kept 6 bases outside the gene matches. This CDR3 is 15 amino acids long. CDR3 residues: CASSVGQGAVGPQHF. The CDR3 DNA follows: TGTGCCAGCAGCGTGGGACAGGGGGCTGTTGGGCCCCAGCATTTT.

This chain uses TRBV19 with TRBJ1-2; 7 bases are a match to TRBD1. The V gene end was trimmed by 5 bases and the J gene end by 6 bases; junction bases not matched to a gene: 3. This CDR3 comprises 12 residues. The V gene's germline CDR1 is LNHDA and CDR2 SQIVND (reference sequence). In DNA form, the CDR3 reads TGTGCCAGTAGTGTGACAGGGAATGGCTACACCTTC. It yields the protein CASSVTGNGYTF.

The DNA of the CDR3 is TGTGCCAGCAGTACTAGCGGGAGGGCCAGCCCAGATACGCAGTATTTT. It codes for CASSTSGRASPDTQYF. The rearrangement uses TRBV28 and TRBJ2-3; 13 positions match TRBD2. With V trimmed by 5 bases and J by 4 bases, 6 bases remained unmatched. From germline, CDR1 is MDHEN and CDR2 SYDVKM. The CDR3 length is 16 residues.

The chain is built from TRBV4-3 and TRBJ2-7; maybe TRBD2 (6 bases). Trimming cost V 1 base and J 3 bases, with 13 bases left between them. Germline CDR1 and CDR2: LGHNA and YSLEER. The CDR3 has 15 residues. As DNA, the CDR3 is TGCGCCAGCAGCCAAGCCGCTACCGGGAGCTACGAGCAGTACTTC. Translation: CASSQAATGSYEQYF.

The chain uses TRBV5-5 and TRBJ1-1; possible D gene TRBD1, 5 bases. CDR3 length: 14 amino acids. The ends were cut back, 2 bases at V and 2 bases at J, with 10 bases in the middle. Germline V lookup: CDR1 SGHKS, CDR2 YYEKEE (reference sequence). The CDR3 loop reads CASSFGGTNTEAFF. Written as DNA, the CDR3 is TGTGCCAGCAGCTTTGGCGGGACCAACACTGAAGCTTTCTTT.

The CDR3 spells CASSTTENYGYTF. The CDR3, as DNA: TGTGCCAGTAGTACAACAGAGAACTATGGCTACACCTTC. This rearrangement joins TRBV19 to TRBJ1-2; D gene ambiguous. The ends were cut back, 4 bases at V and 2 bases at J, with 8 bases in the middle. The CDR3 totals 13 residues. CDR1 is LNHDA and CDR2 is SQIVND in the germline V gene (reference sequence).

The table lists this clone with a count of one. This chain joins TRBV4-1 and TRBJ2-5; perhaps TRBD2 as D (5 bases). CDR3 length: 14 amino acids. The germline CDR1 and CDR2 sequences are MGHRA and YSYEKL. The V gene lost 0 bases and the J gene lost 5 bases, with 10 bases spanning the gap. The DNA for the CDR3 is TGCGCCAGCAGCCAAGAGCCGGGGTTGGAGACCCAGTACTTC. Translated: CASSQEPGLETQYF.

This chain uses TRBV4-3 with TRBJ2-3; 7 positions agree with TRBD2. The CDR3 runs 15 residues. The ends lost 0 bases at V and 1 base at J; junction bases unmatched: 1. Germline V gene sequence: CDR1 LGHNA, CDR2 YSLEER. The chain's CDR3 is CASSQDGGGTDTQYF. CDR3 bases: TGCGCCAGCAGCCAAGATGGGGGGGGCACAGATACGCAGTATTTT.

The DNA for the CDR3 is TGTGCCAGCAGTATCTCCTACGAGCAGTACTTC. The encoded protein is CASSISYEQYF. The gene calls are TRBV7-2 and TRBJ2-7, with D uncertain. This CDR3 region has 11 residues. The germline V gene has CDR1 SGHTA and CDR2 FQGNSA. V was trimmed by 6 bases and J by 0 bases, leaving 3 bases between them.

The chain is built from TRBV19 and TRBJ1-2, with 8 nucleotides matching TRBD1. The CDR3 sequence is 14 residues long. V dropped 4 bases and J dropped 3; count of bases not matched to a gene: 4. Looked up from germline, CDR1 is LNHDA and CDR2 is SQIVND (reference sequence). The CDR3 region has the DNA TGTGCCAGTAGTAACACAGGGGGTGACTATGGCTACACCTTC. It encodes CASSNTGGDYGYTF.

The chain has TRBV6-1 and TRBJ2-7; 9 positions match TRBD2. The V gene end was trimmed by 1 base and the J gene end by 4 bases; junction bases not matched to a gene: 5. Germline V CDR1 and CDR2: MNHNS, SASEGT. The CDR3 extends over 15 amino acids. The CDR3 DNA reads as TGTGCCAGCAGTGAAGGGGGTAGCGGGGGTTACGAGCAGTACTTC. Translation: CASSEGGSGGYEQYF.

The chain has TRBV11-2 and TRBJ2-3; TRBD2 aligns across 10 bases. The germline CDR1 and CDR2 sequences are SGHAT and FQNNGV. This CDR3 is 14 amino acids long. V gave up 6 bases and J gave up 4 bases; unmatched junction bases: 4. In nucleotides, the CDR3 is TGTGCCAGCAGATCAGCGGGGGGGCCAGATACGCAGTATTTT. This gives the protein CASRSAGGPDTQYF.

This sequence joins TRBV4-2 and TRBJ2-3, with TRBD1 matching 9 bases. With V trimmed by 5 bases and J by 0 bases, 3 bases remained unmatched. In germline, CDR1 is LGHNA, CDR2 YNFKEQ. The CDR3 runs 15 residues. The chain's CDR3 is CASSMGQGSTDTQYF. The CDR3 DNA is TGTGCCAGCAGCATGGGACAGGGAAGCACAGATACGCAGTATTTT.

The genes are TRBV6-5 and TRBJ2-2, with a possible D match to TRBD1 (5 bases). The V and J ends lost 2 bases and 7 bases respectively, with 14 bases between them. From germline, CDR1 is MNHEY and CDR2 SVGAGI. The CDR3 extends over 15 amino acids. The CDR3 region has the DNA TGTGCCAGCAGTTACGCAGGGCGGTTAATCGGGGAGCTGTTTTTT. Its translation is CASSYAGRLIGELFF.

The chain has TRBV30 and TRBJ1-1, with 8 nucleotides matching TRBD1. There are 15 residues in the CDR3. Germline CDR1 GTSNPN, CDR2 SVGIG (reference sequence). V shed 0 bases, J shed 6 bases, and the junction held 9 bases outside the gene matches. The DNA for the CDR3 is TGTGCCTGGAGTGTATGGCCTCAGGGGGCCTCTGAAGCTTTCTTT. As protein: CAWSVWPQGASEAFF. The variable domain in full, completed from reference TRBV30 and TRBJ1-1, reads SQTIHQWPATLVQPVGSPLSLECTVEGTSNPNLYWYRQAAGRGLQLLFYSVGIGQISSEVPQNLSASRPQDRQFILSSKKLLLSDSGFYLCAWSVWPQGASEAFFGQGTRLTVV.

The genes are TRBV27 and TRBJ1-5; D gene unclear. The CDR3 spans 14 residues. The germline V gene encodes CDR1 MNHEY and CDR2 SMNVEV (reference sequence). V lost 0 bases, J lost 5 bases, and 8 bases lay in between. The CDR3 region is CASSLSGRYQPQHF. The CDR3 DNA sequence: TGTGCCAGCAGTTTATCGGGCAGATATCAGCCCCAGCATTTT.

The chain combines TRBV6-5 with TRBJ1-5, with D tentatively TRBD1 (6 bases). With 6 bases removed from V and 4 bases from J, the gap between germline ends came to 16 bases. The CDR3 totals 15 residues. CDR1 and CDR2 (germline): MNHEY, SVGAGI. CDR3 bases: TGTGCCAGCAGAAAACAGGGAGATGGAAATCAGCCCCAGCATTTT. This translates into CASRKQGDGNQPQHF.

The chain employs TRBV7-9 and TRBJ2-7, with 9 nucleotides matching TRBD1. Unmatched junction bases numbered 12, after V lost 3 bases and J lost 6 bases. Germline V gene data show CDR1 as SEHNR and CDR2 as FQNEAQ (reference sequence). The CDR3 sequence is 16 residues long. CDR3 region: CASSFPDAGTGLEQYF. The CDR3 DNA follows: TGTGCCAGCAGCTTCCCCGACGCCGGGACAGGGCTCGAGCAGTACTTC.

The count of this clone is one. This chain connects TRBV6-1 to TRBJ2-7, with a tentative D call TRBD1 (5 bases). The V gene's germline CDR1 is MNHNS and CDR2 SASEGT. The V and J ends lost 6 bases and 0 bases respectively, with 12 bases between them. The length of the CDR3 is 14 residues. The DNA of the CDR3 is TGTGCCAGCAGGCCCAGGGTGGGCTCCTACGAGCAGTACTTC. Amino acid sequence: CASRPRVGSYEQYF.

The chain links TRBV11-2 to TRBJ2-5; 8 bases are a match to TRBD2. CDR3 size: 16 residues. V was clipped by 2 bases and J by 5 bases; unmatched bases: 10. CDR1 and CDR2 (germline): SGHAT, FQNNGV. CDR3 coding DNA: TGTGCCAGCAGCTTAATTTTGGCGGGCGGGGGGGAGACCCAGTACTTC. Translating it yields CASSLILAGGGETQYF.

The chain has TRBV5-5 and TRBJ2-7, with 11 bases matching TRBD2. Germline assignment: CDR1 SGHKS and CDR2 YYEKEE (reference sequence). V gave up 0 bases and J gave up 6 bases; unmatched junction bases: 11. The length of the CDR3 is 17 residues. The CDR3 bases are TGTGCCAGCAGCTTGGCCGTAGGACTAGCGGGTTCGTTCGAGCAGTACTTC. Its translation is CASSLAVGLAGSFEQYF.

CDR3 sequence (DNA): TGTGCCAGCATACCGATAGCGGGAGTTTATGAGCAGTTCTTC. It encodes CASIPIAGVYEQFF. The V and J genes are TRBV6-1 and TRBJ2-1; 9 nucleotides match TRBD2. The CDR3 is made up of 14 amino acids. CDR1 MNHNS and CDR2 SASEGT come from the germline V gene. V was pared by 7 bases and J by 8 bases, with 9 bases of the junction left unmatched.